This T cell receptor beta chain comes out of a study of breast tumors, draining lymph nodes, adjacent tissues. The CDR3 runs 13 residues. Trimming removed 9 bases from V and 6 bases from J, with 16 bases in between. Germline V gene lookup returns CDR1 SNHLY and CDR2 FYNNEI. Notes on the study in general: Compared with lymph nodes, tumors were less diverse; compared with nontumor tissue, more.

Axillary draining lymph nodes of breast cancer patients supplied the node samples. A single record per CDR3 protein comes from TCRdb applying MiXCR to the multiplex PCR reads. Of a few hundred thousand distinct CDR3 sequences listed, under 35% were seen once; the top ten hold roughly 3.5%. This clonotype was detected ten times or more. What it binds is unknown. V usage is TRBV2 and J usage is TRBJ2-3; unclear D gene. The sequenced sample consisted of axillary lymph node tissue. The sequence was collected from a female donor with breast cancer. Some clones in this sample may be carry-over from other donors' samples. The CDR3 nucleotides read TGTGCCAGTCTCTGGACCCCGCCGGATACGCAGTATTTT. Its translation: CASLWTPPDTQYF.